This TCR beta chain was retrieved from a study of blood T cell repertoires in COVID-19. About the research overall: Acute-phase and convalescent COVID-19 samples originated in the United States, Italy and Spain.

Data came from immunoSEQ multiplex PCR; TCRdb stores just in-frame clones and leaves some out. Here the sample spans more than 95,000 clones, around nine tenths being singletons. This receptor was identified in a human donor in a cohort sampled during active COVID-19. The sequenced material came from peripheral blood.

CDR3 loop: CASSFRGGNQPQHF. CDR3 DNA: TGTGCCAGCAGTTTTCGGGGGGGCAATCAGCCCCAGCATTTT. The chain employs TRBV28 and TRBJ1-5, with a possible D match to TRBD1 (5 bases). V dropped 3 bases and J dropped 2 bases, with 8 bases sitting between them. The V gene's germline CDR1 is MDHEN and CDR2 SYDVKM. This CDR3 region has 14 residues.